This T cell receptor (beta chain) stems from a study of shared clonotypes between healthy human individuals. The table came from immunoSEQ multiplex PCR; TCRdb's copy has only in-frame clones and leaves some out. Of about 1,800,000 clones listed, just under 95% are singletons. Naive CD8 populations comprised CD45RO-negative cells positively selected for CCR7, excluding terminally differentiated effector memory CD45RA+ cells. From germline, CDR1 is MDHEN and CDR2 SYDVKM. The length of the CDR3 is 14 residues. V gave up 6 bases and J gave up 8 bases, with 14 bases separating them. The rearrangement joins TRBV28 to TRBJ1-6; D not certain. Sequenced material: naive CD8+ T cells sorted from blood. The TCR sequence derives from a man between 18 and 29 years old in good health. The CDR3 is CASRPLGIYSPLHF. CDR3 bases: TGTGCCAGCAGGCCCCTGGGGATTTATTCACCCCTCCACTTT.